The rows below give T cell receptor beta chains drawn from one sample of a study of blood T cell repertoires in COVID-19. Clones were read by immunoSEQ multiplex PCR, and TCRdb kept only the in-frame ones, dropping some. Of about 270,000 clones in the sample, about nine tenths are singletons; the top ten hold roughly 1.2%. Sequenced sample: PBMCs or T cells enriched from blood (not recorded which). The receptors originated from a woman in her forties with acute COVID-19. The CDR3 runs from the conserved cysteine through the conserved F or W. D genes are given only for firm matches. The size entry is marked missing in some rows and otherwise reads once, few, many or a size class.

d_call clone_size j_call v_call cdr3_aa cdr3_nt
- - TRBJ1-1 TRBV10-1 CASSGSGRNTEAFF TGCGCCAGCAGTGGTTCGGGGAGAAACACTGAAGCTTTCTTT
- - TRBJ1-6 TRBV9 CASSVFSPRGDSPLHF TGTGCCAGCAGCGTATTCTCTCCCCGGGGAGATTCACCCCTCCACTTT
TRBD1 - TRBJ1-1 TRBV29-1 CSVHTGASEAFF TGCAGCGTTCATACAGGGGCGTCTGAAGCTTTCTTT
- - TRBJ1-3 TRBV19 CASSTTGTPSGNTIYF TGTGCCAGTAGTACCACAGGGACCCCCTCTGGAAACACCATATATTTT
TRBD1 - TRBJ1-3 TRBV7-9 CASSPNTGGVLGNTIYF TGTGCCAGCAGCCCAAACACAGGGGGCGTTTTGGGAAACACCATATATTTT
TRBD1 - TRBJ2-2 TRBV18 CASSPSILTGGTNGELFF TGTGCCAGCTCACCAAGCATCCTCACAGGGGGAACGAACGGGGAGCTGTTTTTT
- - TRBJ1-1 TRBV28 CASSSTTGNTEAFF TGTGCCAGCAGTTCAACGACAGGGAACACTGAAGCTTTCTTT
- - TRBJ2-5 TRBV6-1 CASSGGGGTGQETQYF TGTGCCAGCAGTGGGGGAGGCGGGACCGGACAAGAGACCCAGTACTTC
- - TRBJ1-5 TRBV19 CASRAVNQPQHF TGTGCCAGTAGGGCGGTCAATCAGCCCCAGCATTTT
TRBD1 - TRBJ1-5 TRBV28 CASSFQGASYPQHF TGTGCCAGCAGTTTTCAGGGGGCAAGCTATCCCCAGCATTTT
TRBD1 - TRBJ1-1 TRBV19 CASRDRAGTEAFF TGTGCCAGTCGGGACAGGGCAGGGACTGAAGCTTTCTTT
- - TRBJ2-1 TRBV3-1/TRBV3-2 CASSPMGRVLSNEQFF TGTGCCAGCAGCCCTATGGGCAGGGTTCTTAGCAATGAGCAGTTCTTC
TRBD1 - TRBJ1-2 TRBV9 CASSVETGWNGYTF TGTGCCAGCAGCGTAGAGACAGGGTGGAATGGCTACACCTTC
- - TRBJ1-4 TRBV7-9 CASSQDGRGKLFF TGTGCCAGCAGTCAAGACGGCCGGGGAAAACTGTTTTTT
TRBD1 - TRBJ1-4 TRBV7-9 CASSLARAGGGEKLFF TGTGCCAGCAGCTTAGCGCGCGCAGGGGGAGGTGAAAAACTGTTTTTT
TRBD1 - TRBJ2-3 TRBV7-9 CASSSGQGSTDTQYF TGTGCCAGCAGCTCAGGACAGGGTAGCACAGATACGCAGTATTTT
- - TRBJ1-1 TRBV11-2 CASSLEVYVGGEAFF TGTGCCAGCAGCTTAGAGGTATACGTAGGAGGAGAAGCTTTCTTT
- - TRBJ1-2 TRBV7-2 CASSYRQALYGYTF TGTGCCAGCAGCTACCGACAGGCCCTCTATGGCTACACCTTC
- - TRBJ1-5 TRBV5-8 CASSLRGYSNQPQHF TGTGCCAGCAGCTTGAGGGGATATAGCAATCAGCCCCAGCATTTT
- - TRBJ1-1 TRBV29-1 CSVGILGGTEAFF TGCAGCGTCGGGATTCTAGGGGGCACTGAAGCTTTCTTT
TRBD1 - TRBJ2-5 TRBV29-1 CSVGYYTGVLKETQYF TGCAGCGTTGGTTACTATACAGGGGTTTTAAAAGAGACCCAGTACTTC
- - TRBJ1-4 TRBV5-6 CASSLYNEKLFF TGTGCCAGCAGCCTATATAATGAAAAACTGTTTTTT
- - TRBJ1-2 TRBV13 CASSSFEGAGHGYTF TGTGCCAGCAGCTCGTTCGAAGGGGCAGGGCATGGCTACACCTTC
TRBD1 - TRBJ1-4 TRBV7-6 CASSLRGTVDEKLFF TGTGCCAGCAGCTTAAGGGGGACAGTCGATGAAAAACTGTTTTTT
- - TRBJ1-3 TRBV18 CASSPSLGNTIYF TGTGCCAGCTCACCCAGTTTGGGAAACACCATATATTTT
- - TRBJ2-7 TRBV3-1/TRBV3-2 CASSPRTEGEQYF TGTGCCAGCAGCCCACGGACAGAAGGAGAGCAGTACTTC
TRBD1 - TRBJ2-2 TRBV14 CASSQERQGSPKTGELFF TGTGCCAGCAGCCAAGAGAGACAGGGTTCCCCCAAGACCGGGGAGCTGTTTTTT
TRBD2 - TRBJ2-3 TRBV9 CASSVVVAGGVDTQYF TGTGCCAGCAGCGTAGTCGTAGCGGGAGGAGTCGATACGCAGTATTTT
TRBD1 - TRBJ1-1 TRBV5-1 CASSSGTGRADTEAFF TGCGCCAGCAGCTCTGGGACAGGGCGGGCTGACACTGAAGCTTTCTTT
- - TRBJ1-2 TRBV27 CASSLRPNYGYTF TGTGCCAGCAGTCTCAGGCCCAACTATGGCTACACCTTC
- - TRBJ1-5 TRBV11-2 CASSSQGTQPQHF TGTGCCAGCAGCTCACAGGGTACCCAGCCCCAGCATTTT
TRBD1 - TRBJ2-7 TRBV7-8 CASSLGQGREQYF TGTGCCAGCAGCTTGGGACAGGGCAGGGAGCAGTACTTC
- once TRBJ1-3 TRBV15 CATSSQVLSSGNTIYF TGTGCCACCAGCAGCCAAGTACTAAGCTCTGGAAACACCATATATTTT
TRBD1 - TRBJ2-3 TRBV28 CASSQTGFGDTQYF TGTGCCAGCAGTCAGACAGGGTTTGGAGATACGCAGTATTTT
- - TRBJ2-7 TRBV5-1 CASRAGQTLSYEQYF TGCGCCAGCAGGGCTGGACAGACGCTTTCCTACGAGCAGTACTTC
TRBD1 - TRBJ2-2 TRBV19 CASSMPGGYTGELFF TGTGCCAGTAGTATGCCAGGGGGCTACACCGGGGAGCTGTTTTTT